The T cell receptor (beta chain) described here comes from a study of regulatory T cells in long-lasting Graves disease. This clonotype was counted ten times or more. No antigen is known for it. Notes on the study in general: Persistent disease favored TRBV28, TRBJ1-2 and TRBJ2-5. Comparison showed that persistent patients shared more public clonotypes (about 2,700) than new patients (roughly 1,000).

CDR3 length equals 14 residues. V lost 7 bases to trimming and J lost 9 bases; unmatched junction nucleotides: 14. From germline, CDR1 is DFQATT and CDR2 SNEGSKA (reference sequence). With iRepertoire HTBI primers and Arm-PCR of CDR3 regions, TCR beta libraries were built. TCRdb recomputed calls from the multiplex PCR reads with MiXCR, one row per CDR3 protein. The repertoire holds hundreds of thousands of distinct CDR3 sequences, roughly 20% seen once, with approximately 8% in the top ten. Time point: persistent/refractory GD, antithyroid drugs over 5 years with positive TRAb. The TCR library was made from RNA that had been extracted from PBMCs in TRIzol. Graves' disease diagnosis relied on American Thyroid Association guidelines.

The receptor's source is a female donor with Graves disease. The material was peripheral blood mononuclear cells (PBMCs), obtained when the disease was refractory, from a patient treated with antithyroid drugs. The J gene is TRBJ1-1, the V gene TRBV20-1, with 10 bases matching TRBD1. CDR3 DNA: TGCAGTGTCCCGCCTCGGGGACAGGGGTTCAAAGCTTTCTTT. This gives the protein CSVPPRGQGFKAFF.